This TCR beta chain stems from a study of patients and donors after allogeneic stem cell transplantation. TCRdb re-derived calls from the RT-PCR reads in MiXCR, one entry per CDR3 protein. The data show approximately 250,000 distinct CDR3 sequences, less than 15% seen once. Trimming removed 3 bases from V and 5 bases from J; junction bases left unmatched: 9. Germline values: CDR1 SGHRS, CDR2 YFSETQ. The CDR3 runs to 16 residues. The clonotype originates from a human donor who was either an allogeneic HSCT recipient or a stem cell or donor lymphocyte infusion donor (not recorded which). It is not recorded whose cells these are; they may come from a transplant donor. J is TRBJ2-2 and V is TRBV5-1, with 8 bases identical to TRBD2. Sequencing input: blood, either unsorted or a sorted T cell fraction (not recorded which). The CDR3 is CASSSSAGARTGELFF. In nucleotides, the CDR3 is TGCGCCAGCAGCTCCTCAGCGGGAGCGCGAACCGGGGAGCTGTTTTTT. The full variable domain, with the rest looked up from reference TRBV5-1 and TRBJ2-2, is KAGVTQTPRYLIKTRGQQVTLSCSPISGHRSVSWYQQTPGQGLQFLFEYFSETQRNKGNFPGRFSGRQFSNSRSEMNVSTLELGDSALYLCASSSSAGARTGELFFGEGSRLTVL.